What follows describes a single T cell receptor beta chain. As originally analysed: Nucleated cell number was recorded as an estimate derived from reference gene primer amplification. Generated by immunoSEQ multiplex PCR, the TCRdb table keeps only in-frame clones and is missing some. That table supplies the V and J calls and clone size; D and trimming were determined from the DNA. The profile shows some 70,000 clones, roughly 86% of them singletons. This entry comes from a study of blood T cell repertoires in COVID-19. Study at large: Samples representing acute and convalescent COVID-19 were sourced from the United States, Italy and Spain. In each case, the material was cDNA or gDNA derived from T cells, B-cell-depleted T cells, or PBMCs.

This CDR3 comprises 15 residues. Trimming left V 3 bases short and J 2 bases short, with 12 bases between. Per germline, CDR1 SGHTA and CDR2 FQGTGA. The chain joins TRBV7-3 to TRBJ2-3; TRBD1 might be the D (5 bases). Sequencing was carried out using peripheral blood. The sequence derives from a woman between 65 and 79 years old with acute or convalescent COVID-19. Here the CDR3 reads CASSFGALDTDTQYF. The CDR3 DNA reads TGTGCCAGCAGCTTTGGGGCGTTAGACACAGATACGCAGTATTTT.